This is a list of T cell receptor beta chains from one sample in a study of vaccination and CD4 T cells after COVID-19. These receptors' targets are unknown. One entry per CDR3 protein results from TCRdb running MiXCR on the PCR reads. The data contain 6,500 to 7,500 distinct CDR3 sequences, under 40% of them singletons. Sequencing used CD4+ T cells from blood, cultured in vitro. All receptors derive from a human donor in good health. Both conserved end residues are part of each CDR3. D genes are given only for firm matches. A row's size may be missing; if present it is once, few, many or a size class.

>TRBV30|TRBJ1-2|few|NA
CAWSVLVDGYTF
TGTGCCTGGAGTGTACTCGTAGATGGCTACACCTTC
>TRBV9|TRBJ1-6|NA|NA
CASNRWGQVSYNSPLHF
TGTGCCAGCAACAGATGGGGGCAAGTCTCCTATAATTCACCCCTCCACTTT
>TRBV6-5|TRBJ1-4|NA|NA
CASSYSAQGEREKLFF
TGTGCCAGCAGTTACTCGGCACAGGGAGAAAGAGAAAAACTGTTTTTT
>TRBV20-1|TRBJ1-2|few|TRBD1
CSARVGQGLGYTF
TGCAGTGCTAGAGTGGGACAGGGTCTCGGCTACACCTTC
>TRBV6-1|TRBJ2-1|NA|TRBD1
CASSELGTGINEQFF
TGTGCCAGCAGTGAACTCGGGACAGGGATCAATGAGCAGTTCTTC
>TRBV7-2|TRBJ2-3|NA|NA
CASSLELGTHRTDTQYF
TGTGCCAGCAGCTTAGAGCTCGGGACACACCGCACAGATACGCAGTATTTT
>TRBV7-7|TRBJ1-1|NA|TRBD1
CASSRDRDTEAFF
TGTGCTAGCAGCCGGGACAGGGACACTGAAGCTTTCTTT
>TRBV6-1|TRBJ2-3|NA|TRBD2
CASSDVAGGRTDTQYF
TGTGCCAGCAGTGACGTCGCGGGGGGACGCACAGATACGCAGTATTTT
>TRBV20-1|TRBJ1-1|NA|TRBD1
CSASLTGDTEAFF
TGCAGTGCTAGCTTAACAGGGGACACTGAAGCTTTCTTT
>TRBV19|TRBJ1-1|few|NA
CASSPNREYTEAFF
TGTGCCAGTAGTCCCAACAGGGAGTACACTGAAGCTTTCTTT
>TRBV5-1|TRBJ1-2|NA|NA
CASSLVEGVEGYTF
TGCGCCAGCAGCTTGGTGGAGGGGGTAGAAGGCTACACCTTC
>TRBV29-1|TRBJ2-6|NA|NA
CSVGQISSGANVLTF
TGCAGCGTCGGACAGATTAGCTCTGGGGCCAACGTCCTGACTTTC
>TRBV6-1|TRBJ2-7|NA|NA
CASSESEGEVYEQYF
TGTGCCAGCAGTGAAAGTGAGGGGGAGGTCTACGAGCAGTACTTC
>TRBV12-3/TRBV12-4|TRBJ1-1|NA|NA
CASSPPGIATEAFF
TGTGCCAGCAGTCCTCCAGGGATTGCCACTGAAGCTTTCTTT
>TRBV30|TRBJ1-5|NA|NA
CAWSTFREGQPQHF
TGTGCCTGGAGTACCTTCAGGGAAGGTCAGCCCCAGCATTTT
>TRBV6-5|TRBJ1-2|NA|NA
CASSYSGAQGYTF
TGTGCCAGCAGTTACTCGGGCGCACAAGGCTACACCTTC
>TRBV7-9|TRBJ2-7|NA|NA
CASRQERKEQYF
TGTGCCAGCAGACAGGAGAGAAAGGAGCAGTACTTC
>TRBV19|TRBJ1-2|few|NA
CASLGWGGTTRYTF
TGTGCCAGTCTTGGGTGGGGAGGAACGACTCGCTACACCTTC
>TRBV20-1|TRBJ1-3|few|NA
CSARGDPGNTIYF
TGCAGTGCTAGAGGCGACCCCGGAAACACCATATATTTT
>TRBV29-1|TRBJ1-2|NA|NA
CSVEDLGNGYTF
TGCAGCGTTGAAGATCTAGGGAATGGCTACACCTTC
>TRBV19|TRBJ1-2|few|TRBD1
CASSRNQGANYGYTF
TGTGCCAGTAGTAGGAACCAGGGGGCTAACTATGGCTACACCTTC
>TRBV6-1|TRBJ2-7|NA|NA
CASSVTGSPYEQYF
TGTGCCAGCAGTGTGACAGGATCCCCCTACGAGCAGTACTTC
>TRBV19|TRBJ1-5|NA|TRBD1
CASSTRQGEQPQHF
TGTGCCAGTAGTACCCGACAGGGCGAACAGCCCCAGCATTTT
>TRBV6-1|TRBJ1-6|few|TRBD1
CASETGGSSPLHF
TGTGCCAGCGAGACAGGGGGCAGTTCACCCCTCCACTTT
>TRBV27|TRBJ1-4|NA|TRBD1
CASSSRGGWDEKLFF
TGTGCCAGCAGTTCCCGAGGGGGCTGGGATGAAAAACTGTTTTTT
>TRBV6-1|TRBJ2-2|NA|TRBD1
CASTGTANTGELFF
TGTGCCAGCACGGGGACAGCGAACACCGGGGAGCTGTTTTTT
>TRBV9|TRBJ2-3|NA|NA
CASSYDGRSTDTQYF
TGTGCCAGCAGCTATGACGGAAGAAGCACAGATACGCAGTATTTT
>TRBV5-4|TRBJ2-5|once|TRBD1
CASSRSGGGQETQYF
TGTGCCAGCAGCCGATCAGGGGGCGGGCAAGAGACCCAGTACTTC
>TRBV24-1|TRBJ2-3|NA|NA
CATSDLGRGGPSTDTQYF
TGTGCCACCAGTGATTTGGGTAGGGGGGGGCCAAGCACAGATACGCAGTATTTT
>TRBV20-1|TRBJ2-7|NA|TRBD2
CSARPGLEYEQYF
TGCAGTGCTAGACCGGGACTAGAATACGAGCAGTACTTC
>TRBV6-1|TRBJ1-6|few|NA
CASNSPGRSPLHF
TGTGCCAGCAACTCCCCAGGGCGGTCACCCCTCCACTTT
>TRBV10-3|TRBJ2-7|NA|TRBD2
CAISQLGLAYEQYF
TGTGCCATCAGTCAGCTGGGACTAGCCTACGAGCAGTACTTC
>TRBV6-5|TRBJ2-7|NA|NA
CASSYSNMGSYEQYF
TGTGCCAGCAGTTACTCGAATATGGGGAGTTACGAGCAGTACTTC
>TRBV5-1|TRBJ2-7|few|NA
CASSLDRQSSYEQYF
TGCGCCAGCAGCTTGGACAGGCAGAGCTCCTACGAGCAGTACTTC
>TRBV10-3|TRBJ1-1|few|NA
CAINEDLNTEAFF
TGTGCCATCAATGAGGACCTGAACACTGAAGCTTTCTTT
>TRBV7-9|TRBJ2-1|NA|TRBD1
CASSSTGEHNEQFF
TGTGCCAGCAGCTCGACAGGGGAACACAATGAGCAGTTCTTC
>TRBV6-1|TRBJ1-2|NA|NA
CASSVLLGYTF
TGTGCCAGCAGTGTCTTATTAGGCTACACCTTC
>TRBV3-1|TRBJ1-1|few|NA
CASSTGWGKLNTEAFF
TGTGCCAGCAGCACAGGGTGGGGGAAGCTAAACACTGAAGCTTTCTTT
>TRBV5-1|TRBJ2-6|NA|NA
CASSPGDSGANVLTF
TGCGCCAGCAGCCCCGGGGACTCTGGGGCCAACGTCCTGACTTTC
>TRBV6-1|TRBJ1-5|NA|TRBD1
CASRGTGRDQPQHF
TGTGCCAGCAGAGGGACAGGGAGAGATCAGCCCCAGCATTTT
>TRBV25-1|TRBJ1-2|few|NA
CASSEAGFYGYTF
TGTGCCAGCAGTGAGGCTGGTTTCTATGGCTACACCTTC
>TRBV2|TRBJ2-5|NA|TRBD2
CASRATRLAGGLQETQYF
TGTGCCAGCAGAGCGACCCGACTAGCGGGGGGTCTCCAAGAGACCCAGTACTTC
>TRBV12-3/TRBV12-4|TRBJ2-7|NA|NA
CASLGLAYEQYF
TGTGCCAGCCTAGGGCTGGCCTACGAGCAGTACTTC
>TRBV7-9|TRBJ1-1|few|NA
CASSRTGSEAFF
TGTGCCAGCAGTCGTACAGGTTCAGAAGCTTTCTTT
>TRBV30|TRBJ1-2|few|TRBD1
CAWSRTGRSGYTF
TGTGCCTGGAGTCGGACAGGGCGGAGTGGCTACACCTTC
>TRBV7-3|TRBJ2-7|NA|NA
CASSEGRASEQYF
TGTGCCAGCAGCGAAGGCAGGGCAAGCGAGCAGTACTTC
>TRBV4-2|TRBJ2-3|NA|TRBD2
CASSQAIAGGPDTQYF
TGTGCCAGCAGCCAGGCTATAGCGGGGGGGCCAGATACGCAGTATTTT
>TRBV27|TRBJ2-3|few|TRBD1
CASSLRDRYGYGTDTQYF
TGTGCCAGCAGTTTACGGGACAGGTATGGGTACGGCACAGATACGCAGTATTTT
>TRBV5-4|TRBJ1-1|few|TRBD1
CASSLDRTGLNTEAFF
TGTGCCAGCAGCCTGGACAGGACGGGGCTGAACACTGAAGCTTTCTTT
>TRBV7-3|TRBJ2-5|few|NA
CASSPRPGSQETQYF
TGTGCCAGCAGCCCCCGCCCGGGAAGCCAAGAGACCCAGTACTTC